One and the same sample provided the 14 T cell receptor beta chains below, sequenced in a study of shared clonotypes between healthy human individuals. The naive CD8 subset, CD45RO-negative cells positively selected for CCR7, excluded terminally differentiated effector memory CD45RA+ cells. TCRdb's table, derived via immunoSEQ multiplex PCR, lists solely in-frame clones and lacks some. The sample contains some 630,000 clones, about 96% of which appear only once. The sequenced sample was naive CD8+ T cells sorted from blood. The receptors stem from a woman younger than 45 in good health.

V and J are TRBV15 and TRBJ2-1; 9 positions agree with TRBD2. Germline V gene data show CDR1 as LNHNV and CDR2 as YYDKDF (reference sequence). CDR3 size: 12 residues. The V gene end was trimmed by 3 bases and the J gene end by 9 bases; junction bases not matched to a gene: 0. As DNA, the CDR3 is TGTGCCACCAGCAGTAGCGGGAGTGAGCAGTTCTTC. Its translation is CATSSSGSEQFF.

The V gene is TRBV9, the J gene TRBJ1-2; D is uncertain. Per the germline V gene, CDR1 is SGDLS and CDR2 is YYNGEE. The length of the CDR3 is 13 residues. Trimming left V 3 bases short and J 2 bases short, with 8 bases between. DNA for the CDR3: TGTGCCAGCAGCGGCGGGCCGAACTATGGCTACACCTTC. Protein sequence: CASSGGPNYGYTF.

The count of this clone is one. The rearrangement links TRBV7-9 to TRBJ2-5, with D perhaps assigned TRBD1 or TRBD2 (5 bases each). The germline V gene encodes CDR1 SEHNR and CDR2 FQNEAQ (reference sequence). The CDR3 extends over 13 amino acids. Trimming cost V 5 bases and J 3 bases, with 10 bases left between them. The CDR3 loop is CASSLGTKETQYF. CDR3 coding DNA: TGTGCCAGCAGCCTTGGGACGAAAGAGACCCAGTACTTC.

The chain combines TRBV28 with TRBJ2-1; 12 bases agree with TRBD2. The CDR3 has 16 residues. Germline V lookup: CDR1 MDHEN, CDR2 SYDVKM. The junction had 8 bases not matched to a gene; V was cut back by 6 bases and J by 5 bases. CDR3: CASSYALAGGHNEQFF. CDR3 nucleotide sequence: TGTGCCAGCAGCTATGCCCTAGCGGGAGGGCACAATGAGCAGTTCTTC.

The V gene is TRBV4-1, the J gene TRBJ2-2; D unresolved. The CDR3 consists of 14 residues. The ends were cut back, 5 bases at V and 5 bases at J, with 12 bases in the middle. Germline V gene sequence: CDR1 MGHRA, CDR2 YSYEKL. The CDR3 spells CASSGISSTGELFF. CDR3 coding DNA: TGCGCCAGCAGCGGTATATCAAGTACCGGGGAGCTGTTTTTT.

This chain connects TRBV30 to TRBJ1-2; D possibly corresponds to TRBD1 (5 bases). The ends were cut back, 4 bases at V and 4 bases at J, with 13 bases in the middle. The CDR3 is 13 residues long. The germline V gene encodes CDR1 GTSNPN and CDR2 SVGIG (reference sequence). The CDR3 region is CAWTRTGVYGYTF. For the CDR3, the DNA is TGTGCCTGGACCCGAACAGGAGTCTATGGCTACACCTTC.

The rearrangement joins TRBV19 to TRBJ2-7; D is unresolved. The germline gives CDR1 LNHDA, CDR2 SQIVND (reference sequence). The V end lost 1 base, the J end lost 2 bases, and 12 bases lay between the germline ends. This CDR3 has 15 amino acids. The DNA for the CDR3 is TGTGCCAGTAGTATAGTAATTGGGGTGGCCTACGAGCAGTACTTC. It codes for CASSIVIGVAYEQYF.

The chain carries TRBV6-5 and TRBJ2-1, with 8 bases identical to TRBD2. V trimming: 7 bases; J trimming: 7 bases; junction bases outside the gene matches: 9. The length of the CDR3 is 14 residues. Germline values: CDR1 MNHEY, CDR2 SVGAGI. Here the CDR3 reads CASKGLAGPNEQFF. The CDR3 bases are TGTGCCAGCAAAGGTCTAGCGGGTCCAAATGAGCAGTTCTTC.

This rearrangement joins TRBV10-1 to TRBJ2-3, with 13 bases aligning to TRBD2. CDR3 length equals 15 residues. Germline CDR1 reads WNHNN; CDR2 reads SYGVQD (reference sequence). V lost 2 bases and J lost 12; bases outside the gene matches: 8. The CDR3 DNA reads TGCGCCAGCAGTGAGGGGATGGGACTAGCGGGGAGACAGTATTTT. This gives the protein CASSEGMGLAGRQYF.

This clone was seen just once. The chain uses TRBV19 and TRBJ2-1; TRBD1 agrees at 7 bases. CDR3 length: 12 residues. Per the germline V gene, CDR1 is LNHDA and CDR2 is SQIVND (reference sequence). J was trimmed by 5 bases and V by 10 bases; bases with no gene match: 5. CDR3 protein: CATTGNDNEQFF. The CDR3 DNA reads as TGTGCCACGACAGGGAACGACAATGAGCAGTTCTTC.

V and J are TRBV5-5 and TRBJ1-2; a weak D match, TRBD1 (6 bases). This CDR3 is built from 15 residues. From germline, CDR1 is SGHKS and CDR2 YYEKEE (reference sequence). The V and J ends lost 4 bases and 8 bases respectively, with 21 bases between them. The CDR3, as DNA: TGTGCCAGCAGCCCACGGACAGACTCCGATTTCGGCTACACCTTC. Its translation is CASSPRTDSDFGYTF.

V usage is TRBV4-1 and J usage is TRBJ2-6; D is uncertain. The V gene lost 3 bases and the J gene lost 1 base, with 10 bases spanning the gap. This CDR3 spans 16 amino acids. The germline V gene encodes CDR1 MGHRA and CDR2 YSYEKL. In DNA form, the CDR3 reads TGCGCCAGCAGCCACGGCGCTTATTCTGGGGCCAACGTCCTGACTTTC. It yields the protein CASSHGAYSGANVLTF.

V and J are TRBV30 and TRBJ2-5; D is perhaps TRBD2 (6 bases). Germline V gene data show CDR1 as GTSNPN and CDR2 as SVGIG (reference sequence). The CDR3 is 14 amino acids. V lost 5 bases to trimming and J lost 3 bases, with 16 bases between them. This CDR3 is CAWESGTVKETQYF. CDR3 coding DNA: TGTGCCTGGGAGTCCGGGACTGTAAAAGAGACCCAGTACTTC.

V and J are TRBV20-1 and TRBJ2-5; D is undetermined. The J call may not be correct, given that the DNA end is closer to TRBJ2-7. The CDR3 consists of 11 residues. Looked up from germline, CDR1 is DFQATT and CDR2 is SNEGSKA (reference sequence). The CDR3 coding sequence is TGCAGTGCCACCCCAGGCTACGAGCAGTACTTC. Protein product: CSATPGYEQYF.